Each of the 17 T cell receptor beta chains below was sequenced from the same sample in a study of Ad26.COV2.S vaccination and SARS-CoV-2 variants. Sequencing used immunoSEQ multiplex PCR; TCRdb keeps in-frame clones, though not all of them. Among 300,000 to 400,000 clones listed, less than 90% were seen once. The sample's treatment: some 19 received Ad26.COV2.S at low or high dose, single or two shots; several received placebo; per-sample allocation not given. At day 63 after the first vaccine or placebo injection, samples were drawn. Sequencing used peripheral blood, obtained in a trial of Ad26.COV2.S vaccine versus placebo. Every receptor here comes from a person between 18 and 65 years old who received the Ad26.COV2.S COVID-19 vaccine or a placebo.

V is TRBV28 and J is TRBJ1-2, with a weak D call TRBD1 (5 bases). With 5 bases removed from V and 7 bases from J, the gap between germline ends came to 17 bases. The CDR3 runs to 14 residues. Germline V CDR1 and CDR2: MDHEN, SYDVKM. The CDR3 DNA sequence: TGTGCCAGCAGTCGACCGGGACGGGTGGGTGGCTACACCTTC. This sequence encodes CASSRPGRVGGYTF.

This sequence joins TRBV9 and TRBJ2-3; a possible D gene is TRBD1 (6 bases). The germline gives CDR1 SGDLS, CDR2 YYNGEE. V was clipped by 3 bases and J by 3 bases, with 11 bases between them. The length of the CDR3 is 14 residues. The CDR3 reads CASSGDIGTDTQYF. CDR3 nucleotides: TGTGCCAGCAGCGGGGACATCGGTACAGATACGCAGTATTTT.

The CDR3 protein is CASSIRQSPRGTEAFF. As DNA, the CDR3 is TGTGCCAGTAGTATACGACAGTCGCCTCGGGGCACTGAAGCTTTCTTT. V and J are TRBV19 and TRBJ1-1; possibly TRBD1 for D (5 bases). CDR1 is LNHDA, CDR2 SQIVND, per germline (reference sequence). Trimming shortened V by 2 bases and J by 4 bases, and 17 bases separated the two germline ends. The CDR3 runs 16 residues.

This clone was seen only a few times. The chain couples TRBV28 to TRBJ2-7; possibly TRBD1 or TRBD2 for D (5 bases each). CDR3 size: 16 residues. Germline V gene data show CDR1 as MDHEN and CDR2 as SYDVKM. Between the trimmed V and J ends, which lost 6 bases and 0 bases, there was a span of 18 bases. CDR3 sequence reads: CASSPSVGVLSYEQYF. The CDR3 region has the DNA TGTGCCAGCAGCCCCTCAGTGGGGGTCCTCTCCTACGAGCAGTACTTC.

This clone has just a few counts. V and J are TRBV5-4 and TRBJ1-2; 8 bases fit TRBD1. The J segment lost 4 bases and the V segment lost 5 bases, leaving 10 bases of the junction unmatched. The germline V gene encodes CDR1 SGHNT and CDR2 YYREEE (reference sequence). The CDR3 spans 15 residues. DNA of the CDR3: TGTGCCAGCAGTCCTACAGGGGGACAGTTCTATGGCTACACCTTC. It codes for CASSPTGGQFYGYTF.

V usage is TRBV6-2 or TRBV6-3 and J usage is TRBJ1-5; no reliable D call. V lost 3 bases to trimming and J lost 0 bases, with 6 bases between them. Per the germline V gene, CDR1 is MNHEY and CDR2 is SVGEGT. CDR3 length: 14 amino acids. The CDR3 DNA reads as TGTGCCAGCAGTTATATAGATAGCAATCAGCCCCAGCATTTT. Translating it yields CASSYIDSNQPQHF.

The CDR3 here is CASSSRQGETLPGELFF. The CDR3 nucleotides are TGTGCCAGCAGCTCCCGACAGGGGGAAACCCTACCCGGGGAGCTGTTTTTT. The chain uses TRBV3-1 (or the pseudogene TRBV3-2) and TRBJ2-2, with TRBD1 matching over 9 bases. This CDR3 is built from 17 residues. The germline CDR1 and CDR2 sequences are LGHDT and YNNKEL (reference sequence). V gave up 5 bases and J gave up 6 bases; unmatched junction bases: 13.

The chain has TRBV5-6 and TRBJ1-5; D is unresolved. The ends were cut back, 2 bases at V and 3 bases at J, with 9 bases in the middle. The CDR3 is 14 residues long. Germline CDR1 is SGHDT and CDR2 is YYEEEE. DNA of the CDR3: TGTGCCAGCAGCTTTGGCAGGAACAATCAGCCCCAGCATTTT. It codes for CASSFGRNNQPQHF.

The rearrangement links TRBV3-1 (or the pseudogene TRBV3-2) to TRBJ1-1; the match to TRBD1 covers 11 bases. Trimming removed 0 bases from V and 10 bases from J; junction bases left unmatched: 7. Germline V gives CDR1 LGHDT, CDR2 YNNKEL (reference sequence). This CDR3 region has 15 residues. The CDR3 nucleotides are TGTGCCAGCAGCCAAGATCTAGGGACAGGGGGGAGAGCTTTCTTT. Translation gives CASSQDLGTGGRAFF.

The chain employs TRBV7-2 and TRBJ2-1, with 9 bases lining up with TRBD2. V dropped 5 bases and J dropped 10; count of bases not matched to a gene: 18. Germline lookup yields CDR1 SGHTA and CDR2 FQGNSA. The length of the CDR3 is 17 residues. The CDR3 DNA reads TGTGCCAGCAGCCCAGCCGACTTGCCTAGCGGGGTAGGGGAGCAGTTCTTC. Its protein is CASSPADLPSGVGEQFF.

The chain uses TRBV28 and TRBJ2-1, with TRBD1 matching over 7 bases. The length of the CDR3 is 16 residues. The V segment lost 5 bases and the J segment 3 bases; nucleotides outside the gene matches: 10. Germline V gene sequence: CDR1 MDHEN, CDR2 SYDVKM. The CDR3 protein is CASSATGTAHYNEQFF. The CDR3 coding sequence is TGTGCCAGCAGTGCGACAGGGACCGCTCACTACAATGAGCAGTTCTTC.

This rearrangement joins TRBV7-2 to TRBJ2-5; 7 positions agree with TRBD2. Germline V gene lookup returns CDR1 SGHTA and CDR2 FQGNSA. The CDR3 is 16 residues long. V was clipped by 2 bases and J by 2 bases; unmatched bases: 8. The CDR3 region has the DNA TGTGCCAGCAGCTTACTAGGCGGGGGTTCTCAAGAGACCCAGTACTTC. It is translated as CASSLLGGGSQETQYF.

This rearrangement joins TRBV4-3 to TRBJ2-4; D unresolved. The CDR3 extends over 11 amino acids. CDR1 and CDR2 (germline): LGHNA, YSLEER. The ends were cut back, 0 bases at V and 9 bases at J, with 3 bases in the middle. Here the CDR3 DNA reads TGCGCCAGCAGCCAAGACGGCATTCAGTACTTC. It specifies CASSQDGIQYF.

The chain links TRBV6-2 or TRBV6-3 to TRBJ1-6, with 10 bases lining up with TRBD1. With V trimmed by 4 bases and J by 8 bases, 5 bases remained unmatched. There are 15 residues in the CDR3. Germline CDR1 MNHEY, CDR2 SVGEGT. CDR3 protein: CASSSGTGVYSPLHF. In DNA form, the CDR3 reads TGTGCCAGCAGTTCCGGGACAGGGGTATATTCACCCCTCCACTTT.

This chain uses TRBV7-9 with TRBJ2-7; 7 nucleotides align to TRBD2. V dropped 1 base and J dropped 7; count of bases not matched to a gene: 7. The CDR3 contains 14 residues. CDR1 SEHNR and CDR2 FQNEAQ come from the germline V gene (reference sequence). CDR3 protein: CASSLGAGSGEQYF. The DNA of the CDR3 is TGTGCCAGCAGCTTAGGAGCGGGATCTGGTGAGCAGTACTTC.

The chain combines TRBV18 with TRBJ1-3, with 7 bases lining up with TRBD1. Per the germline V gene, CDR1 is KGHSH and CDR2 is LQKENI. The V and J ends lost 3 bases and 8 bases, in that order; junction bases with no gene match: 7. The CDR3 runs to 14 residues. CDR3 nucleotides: TGTGCCAGCTCACCGGAACAGGGGAGGGACACCATATATTTT. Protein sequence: CASSPEQGRDTIYF.

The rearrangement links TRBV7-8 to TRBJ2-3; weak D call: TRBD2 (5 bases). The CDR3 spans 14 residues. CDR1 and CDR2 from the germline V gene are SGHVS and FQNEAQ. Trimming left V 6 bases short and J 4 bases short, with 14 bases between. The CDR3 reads CASRASNVPDTQYF. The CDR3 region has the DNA TGTGCCAGCAGGGCTAGCAACGTCCCAGATACGCAGTATTTT.